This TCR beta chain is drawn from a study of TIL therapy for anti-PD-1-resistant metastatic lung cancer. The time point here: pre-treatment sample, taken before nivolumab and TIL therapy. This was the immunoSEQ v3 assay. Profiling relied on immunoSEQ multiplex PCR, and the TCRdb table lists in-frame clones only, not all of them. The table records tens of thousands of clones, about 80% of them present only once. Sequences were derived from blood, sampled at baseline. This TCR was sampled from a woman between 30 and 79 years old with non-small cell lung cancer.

The CDR3 here is CASSLRESSFGNEQFF. The DNA for the CDR3 is TGTGCCAGCAGCTTAAGGGAGAGTAGCTTTGGGAATGAGCAGTTCTTC. The chain recombines TRBV7-7 with TRBJ2-1; TRBD2 is a possible D gene (5 bases). With 2 bases removed from V and 7 bases from J, the gap between germline ends came to 18 bases. This CDR3 comprises 16 residues. Germline CDR1 SSHAT, CDR2 FNYEAQ (reference sequence).